This passage covers 29 T cell receptor beta chains from one sample sequenced in a study of PD-1 blockade in classical Hodgkin lymphoma (dated by TCRdb to 2019 to 2021). Library generation was performed with the immunoSEQ multiplex PCR assay. As stored in TCRdb, this immuneACCESS dataset retains in-frame rearrangements with V and J assigned. A fraction of the clones does not appear; measured against another copy, unresolved V genes explain less than half of the discrepancy, and the remainder lacks a known reason. Here the sample has 20,000 to 25,000 clones; just over 75% occur a single time. Jointly, the top ten make up 40% to 45% of the sample. Explained via the paper, the time point label denotes: cycle 2 day 1 (C2D1) of nivolumab. Every trial patient had relapsed following autologous stem cell transplantation, and prior brentuximab vedotin exposure was what differed among cohorts A, B and C. The sample in question was peripheral blood mononuclear cells (PBMCs), obtained before the second cycle of nivolumab. Source of these receptors: a human donor with classical Hodgkin lymphoma.

The chain uses TRBV29-1 and TRBJ1-5; D remains unclear. In germline, CDR1 is SQVTM, CDR2 ANQGSEA. The CDR3 contains 11 residues. Trimming pared 1 base from V and 4 bases from J, leaving 2 bases between. In DNA, the CDR3 is TGCAGCGTTGAAGTAAATCAGCCCCAGCATTTT. Translation: CSVEVNQPQHF.

This clone was detected once. This rearrangement joins TRBV6-1 to TRBJ2-3; 8 nucleotides align to TRBD2. V dropped 4 bases and J dropped 5; count of bases not matched to a gene: 14. Germline V gene lookup returns CDR1 MNHNS and CDR2 SASEGT. The CDR3 totals 17 residues. CDR3 DNA sequence: TGTGCCAGCAGTGCGACGGGGGGGCCGAACGTAGGAGATACGCAGTATTTT. It specifies CASSATGGPNVGDTQYF.

The V gene is TRBV15, the J gene TRBJ1-3, with D unclear. CDR3 length: 17 residues. V lost 2 bases, J lost 0 bases, and 14 bases lay in between. The germline V gene encodes CDR1 LNHNV and CDR2 YYDKDF (reference sequence). Written as DNA, the CDR3 is TGTGCCACCAGCAGACCCTTACCGGGCAGCTCTGGAAACACCATATATTTT. Protein product: CATSRPLPGSSGNTIYF. Full variable domain (remainder filled in from reference TRBV15 and TRBJ1-3): DAMVIQNPRYQVTQFGKPVTLSCSQTLNHNVMYWYQQKSSQAPKLLFHYYDKDFNNEADTPDNFQSRRPNTSFCFLDIRSPGLGDTAMYLCATSRPLPGSSGNTIYFGEGSWLTVV.

V usage is TRBV27 and J usage is TRBJ1-1, with D possibly being TRBD1 (5 bases). Germline values: CDR1 MNHEY, CDR2 SMNVEV (reference sequence). Between the trimmed V and J ends, which lost 5 bases and 7 bases, there was a span of 11 bases. This CDR3 contains 12 residues. The CDR3, as DNA: TGTGCCAGCAGTCGATGGGGGTTTGAAGCTTTCTTT. It encodes CASSRWGFEAFF.

This sequence joins TRBV7-3 and TRBJ2-3; 9 nucleotides match TRBD2. CDR3 length equals 15 residues. CDR1 SGHTA and CDR2 FQGTGA come from the germline V gene. The trim removed 3 bases at V and 2 bases at J, leaving 3 bases unmatched. The CDR3 DNA reads TGTGCCAGCAGCTTCGCTAGCGGGGACACAGATACGCAGTATTTT. Encoded protein: CASSFASGDTDTQYF.

The chain recombines TRBV7-9 with TRBJ2-3; possibly TRBD1 or TRBD2 for D (5 bases each). There are 14 residues in the CDR3. Trimming took 4 bases from V and 6 from J, leaving 14 bases between them. The germline V gene has CDR1 SEHNR and CDR2 FQNEAQ (reference sequence). The CDR3 protein is CASSSIGGPDTQYF. CDR3 in DNA: TGTGCCAGCAGCTCCATTGGGGGACCCGATACGCAGTATTTT.

The rearrangement uses TRBV5-4 and TRBJ2-7; 9 bases are a match to TRBD1. The CDR3 has 16 amino acids. The ends lost 2 bases at V and 4 bases at J; junction bases unmatched: 10. Looked up from germline, CDR1 is SGHNT and CDR2 is YYREEE (reference sequence). In DNA form, the CDR3 reads TGTGCCAGCAGCTTTAGTGTGGGACAGGGAATGTACGAGCAGTACTTC. This codes for CASSFSVGQGMYEQYF.

This clone was recorded a few times. The chain links TRBV11-2 to TRBJ2-7; D gene uncertain. The CDR3 has 14 residues. Germline CDR1 reads SGHAT; CDR2 reads FQNNGV. The ends were cut back, 0 bases at V and 2 bases at J, with 8 bases in the middle. The DNA for the CDR3 is TGTGCCAGCAGCTTAGATGACGGGCCCTACGAGCAGTACTTC. Protein sequence: CASSLDDGPYEQYF. Full variable domain (rest looked up from reference TRBV11-2 and TRBJ2-7): EAGVAQSPRYKIIEKRQSVAFWCNPISGHATLYWYQQILGQGPKLLIQFQNNGVVDDSQLPKDRFSAERLKGVDSTLKIQPAKLEDSAVYLCASSLDDGPYEQYFGPGTRLTVT.

The rearrangement links TRBV20-1 to TRBJ1-2; 7 bases line up with TRBD1. This CDR3 has 11 residues. J gave up 8 bases and V 5 bases, and 5 bases lay outside the gene matches. CDR1 is DFQATT, CDR2 SNEGSKA, per germline (reference sequence). The CDR3: CSAPTGRGYTF. CDR3 DNA: TGCAGTGCTCCGACAGGGCGAGGCTACACCTTC.

CDR3 loop: CSVEGSGGTSYEQYF. The CDR3, as DNA: TGCAGCGTTGAAGGATCCGGGGGGACTTCCTACGAGCAGTACTTC. The chain carries TRBV29-1 and TRBJ2-7; 7 bases map to TRBD2. CDR1 is SQVTM, CDR2 ANQGSEA, per germline. V lost 1 base, J lost 1 base, and 7 bases stayed unmatched. The CDR3 length is 15 residues.

The rearrangement uses TRBV6-5 and TRBJ1-2, with D possibly matching TRBD1 (5 bases). Germline-derived CDR1 and CDR2 are MNHEY and SVGAGI. The V gene lost 4 bases and the J gene lost 4 bases, with 16 bases spanning the gap. The CDR3 consists of 15 residues. This CDR3 reads CASSSPSGLGYGYTF. In DNA, the CDR3 is TGTGCCAGCAGTTCCCCCTCGGGACTTGGCTATGGCTACACCTTC.

This clone was seen more than once but under ten times. The V and J genes are TRBV7-2 and TRBJ2-1, with 14 bases matching TRBD2. This CDR3 contains 16 residues. Germline CDR1 SGHTA, CDR2 FQGNSA. Losses at the gene ends were 3 bases for V and 8 bases for J; bases not matched to a gene: 6. CDR3: CASSLRGTSGSYEQFF. In nucleotides, the CDR3 is TGTGCCAGCAGCTTGAGGGGGACTAGCGGGAGCTATGAGCAGTTCTTC.

The CDR3 sequence: CTSSQSYQTGDGNTIYF. The CDR3 DNA reads TGCACCAGCAGCCAATCCTACCAAACAGGGGATGGAAACACCATATATTTT. The genes are TRBV1 and TRBJ1-3; the table gives TRBD1 as D, unverified against the DNA. TRBV1 is recorded as a pseudogene. The CDR3 loop spans 17 amino acids.

CDR3 nucleotides: TGTGCCAGCGGCCCGGGACAGGGGTTAGCCAAAAACATTCAGTACTTC. This sequence encodes CASGPGQGLAKNIQYF. The rearrangement uses TRBV7-9 and TRBJ2-4; 10 nucleotides agree with TRBD1. V shed 8 bases, J shed 0 bases, and the junction held 7 bases outside the gene matches. Germline V lookup: CDR1 SEHNR, CDR2 FQNEAQ (reference sequence). The CDR3 spans 16 residues.

V is TRBV10-3 and J is TRBJ1-4, with 7 nucleotides matching TRBD1. J gave up 8 bases and V 4 bases, and 10 bases lay outside the gene matches. Germline lookup yields CDR1 ENHRY and CDR2 SYGVKD. The CDR3 has 15 amino acids. As DNA, the CDR3 is TGTGCCATCAGTGCGACACAGGGGACCTCGGAAAAACTGTTTTTT. As protein: CAISATQGTSEKLFF.

The CDR3 DNA sequence: TGTGCCTGGAGCCACCGTCCATACGGCTACACCTTC. This encodes CAWSHRPYGYTF. The chain recombines TRBV30 with TRBJ1-2; no clear D gene. The CDR3 is made up of 12 amino acids. V lost 3 bases, J lost 8 bases, and 13 bases lay in between. Germline values: CDR1 GTSNPN, CDR2 SVGIG (reference sequence).

J is TRBJ1-3 and V is TRBV5-4; a weak D match, TRBD1 (5 bases). V gave up 4 bases and J gave up 0 bases, with 14 bases separating them. Germline V gene data show CDR1 as SGHNT and CDR2 as YYREEE (reference sequence). The CDR3 extends over 16 amino acids. The CDR3, as DNA: TGTGCCAGCAGCCTCCGGGGACGGAACTCTGGAAACACCATATATTTT. This sequence encodes CASSLRGRNSGNTIYF.

The genes are TRBV6-5 and TRBJ2-2; D not resolved. Germline V lookup: CDR1 MNHEY, CDR2 SVGAGI. Trimming removed 3 bases at V and 8 bases at J, with 4 bases between. The CDR3 is 11 residues long. As DNA, the CDR3 is TGTGCCAGCAGTTATGGGGGGGAGCTGTTTTTT. Its translation: CASSYGGELFF.

V usage is TRBV6-1 and J usage is TRBJ1-5, with D possibly being TRBD1 (5 bases). This CDR3 region has 15 residues. Trimming cost V 1 base and J 7 bases, with 14 bases left between them. In germline, CDR1 is MNHNS, CDR2 SASEGT. CDR3 DNA sequence: TGTGCCAGCAGTGAAGGAGCGCGGGGCCAGCAGCCCCAGCATTTT. This translates into CASSEGARGQQPQHF.

V gene TRBV6-6 combines with J gene TRBJ2-7; D remains ambiguous. Germline V CDR1 and CDR2: MNHNY, SVGAGI (reference sequence). V lost 4 bases to trimming and J lost 3 bases, with 10 bases between them. The CDR3 is 13 residues long. CDR3 DNA sequence: TGTGCCAGCAGTTCAACAGCCCTCTACGAGCAGTACTTC. Its translation: CASSSTALYEQYF.

The J gene is TRBJ2-1, the V gene TRBV2, with 8 positions matching TRBD1. The germline gives CDR1 SNHLY, CDR2 FYNNEI. The ends lost 1 base at V and 9 bases at J; junction bases unmatched: 11. There are 16 residues in the CDR3. The CDR3 DNA reads as TGTGCCAGCAGTGAAGTCGGCGGGACAGGACTTGGTGAGCAGTTCTTC. It is translated as CASSEVGGTGLGEQFF.

The table lists this clone with a few counts. The rearrangement joins TRBV7-9 to TRBJ2-1; D remains unclear. There are 14 residues in the CDR3. The V end was cut by 2 bases, the J end by 5 bases, with 10 bases between. CDR1 is SEHNR and CDR2 is FQNEAQ in the germline V gene (reference sequence). For the CDR3, the DNA is TGTGCCAGCAGCTTACCTCTGGAGAACAATGAGCAGTTCTTC. Its translation is CASSLPLENNEQFF.

CDR3 residues: CASYGMPGQGSGANVLTF. CDR3 nucleotide sequence: TGTGCCAGCTATGGTATGCCGGGACAGGGCTCTGGGGCCAACGTCCTGACTTTC. The J gene is TRBJ2-6, the V gene TRBV2, with 9 bases aligning to TRBD1. The trim removed 8 bases at V and 0 bases at J, leaving 11 bases unmatched. Germline-derived CDR1 and CDR2 are SNHLY and FYNNEI. CDR3 length equals 18 residues.

This rearrangement joins TRBV6-6 to TRBJ1-1, with D perhaps matching TRBD1 (5 bases). Germline V gives CDR1 MNHNY, CDR2 SVGAGI (reference sequence). This CDR3 contains 11 residues. V was shortened by 8 bases and J by 6 bases, with 10 bases between the two germline ends. The DNA for the CDR3 is TGTGCCAGCTCCTCAGGGTCTGAAGCTTTCTTT. This sequence encodes CASSSGSEAFF.

J is TRBJ2-1 and V is TRBV5-1; perhaps TRBD2 as D (6 bases). Trimming removed 5 bases at V and 5 bases at J, with 17 bases between. CDR3 length: 15 amino acids. Germline loops: CDR1 SGHRS, CDR2 YFSETQ. The CDR3 loop is CASSEVAGSHNEQFF. The CDR3 DNA reads TGCGCCAGCAGTGAGGTCGCGGGAAGTCACAATGAGCAGTTCTTC. The variable domain in full, with the rest retrieved from reference TRBV5-1 and TRBJ2-1, is KAGVTQTPRYLIKTRGQQVTLSCSPISGHRSVSWYQQTPGQGLQFLFEYFSETQRNKGNFPGRFSGRQFSNSRSEMNVSTLELGDSALYLCASSEVAGSHNEQFFGPGTRLTVL.

The V gene is TRBV5-1, the J gene TRBJ2-7, with D unresolved. Germline V lookup: CDR1 SGHRS, CDR2 YFSETQ. This CDR3 contains 12 residues. V was pared by 3 bases and J by 0 bases, with 4 bases between. CDR3 DNA: TGCGCCAGCAGCTCGAGCTCCTACGAGCAGTACTTC. It is translated as CASSSSSYEQYF.

The chain joins TRBV5-1 to TRBJ2-7; the match to TRBD1 covers 10 bases. There are 17 residues in the CDR3. The germline V gene encodes CDR1 SGHRS and CDR2 YFSETQ. V lost 4 bases to trimming and J lost 2 bases; unmatched junction nucleotides: 12. CDR3 protein: CASSKIHPGQGPYEQYF. Written as DNA, the CDR3 is TGCGCCAGCAGCAAAATACATCCGGGACAGGGGCCCTACGAGCAGTACTTC.

This chain uses TRBV19 with TRBJ1-1; 8 bases are a match to TRBD1. From germline, CDR1 is LNHDA and CDR2 SQIVND (reference sequence). J lost 8 bases, V lost 3 bases, and 2 bases had no gene match. This CDR3 has 12 amino acids. For the CDR3, the DNA is TGTGCCAGTAGTATGGCAGGGGGCGAAGCTTTCTTT. It yields the protein CASSMAGGEAFF. The variable domain in full, with the rest retrieved from reference TRBV19 and TRBJ1-1, is DGGITQSPKYLFRKEGQNVTLSCEQNLNHDAMYWYRQDPGQGLRLIYYSQIVNDFQKGDIAEGYSVSREKKESFPLTVTSAQKNPTAFYLCASSMAGGEAFFGQGTRLTVV.

This sequence joins TRBV15 and TRBJ1-2, with a weak D call TRBD1 (5 bases). The germline V gene has CDR1 LNHNV and CDR2 YYDKDF (reference sequence). V was cut by 3 bases and J by 4 bases, with 12 bases left in between. The CDR3 consists of 14 residues. CDR3 bases: TGTGCCACCAGCAGCCGGGACGCAGTCTATGGCTACACCTTC. Its translation is CATSSRDAVYGYTF.